Below, 15 T cell receptor beta chains from the same sample are listed, as sequenced in a study of cytomegalovirus exposure and HLA in healthy donors. The PCR ran on 60 Vbeta and 13 Jbeta primers. Generated by immunoSEQ multiplex PCR, the TCRdb table keeps only in-frame clones and is missing some. The repertoire holds around 180,000 clones, with over 60% as singletons. The sample was PBMCs. These receptors came from a woman in her thirties or forties in good health and CMV-seronegative.

The table lists this clone with a count of one. V and J are TRBV4-3 and TRBJ1-2; D gene uncertain. In germline, CDR1 is LGHNA, CDR2 YSLEER. V was pared by 4 bases and J by 8 bases, with 20 bases between. The CDR3 has 15 residues. The CDR3 sequence is CASSPRGAGGLGYTF. The CDR3 DNA sequence: TGCGCCAGCAGCCCTAGAGGCGCAGGAGGGTTGGGCTACACCTTC.

The genes are TRBV5-1 and TRBJ2-2; D possibly corresponds to TRBD1 (6 bases). V was trimmed by 1 base and J by 6 bases, leaving 19 bases between them. The CDR3 is 17 amino acids. Germline V CDR1 and CDR2: SGHRS, YFSETQ. The CDR3 here is CASSLRSPQGLPGELFF. CDR3 DNA: TGCGCCAGCAGCTTGAGGTCCCCACAGGGTCTACCCGGGGAGCTGTTTTTT.

The chain uses TRBV14 and TRBJ2-6; 8 positions match TRBD2. The trim removed 3 bases at V and 3 bases at J, leaving 7 bases unmatched. The CDR3 extends over 17 amino acids. CDR1 and CDR2 (germline): SGHDN, FVKESK. Written as DNA, the CDR3 is TGTGCCAGCAGCCAGGGACTAGGGTGGGATGGGGCCAACGTCCTGACTTTC. This gives the protein CASSQGLGWDGANVLTF.

This clone was detected once. V gene TRBV7-9 combines with J gene TRBJ1-2; D gene uncertain. Germline CDR1 SEHNR, CDR2 FQNEAQ (reference sequence). The CDR3 length is 13 residues. V shed 1 base and J shed 4 bases, with 7 bases lying between them. CDR3 region: CASSLGPGYGYTF. Written as DNA, the CDR3 is TGTGCCAGCAGCTTAGGGCCAGGCTATGGCTACACCTTC.

This clone has more than one count but fewer than ten. The J gene is TRBJ2-1, the V gene TRBV7-6, with D possibly being TRBD1 (6 bases). The V and J ends lost 0 bases and 3 bases respectively, with 12 bases between them. The length of the CDR3 is 16 residues. Germline V gene lookup returns CDR1 SGHVS and CDR2 FNYEAQ. The CDR3 spells CASSLAGRGDYNEQFF. CDR3 sequence (DNA): TGTGCCAGCAGCTTAGCGGGCAGGGGCGACTACAATGAGCAGTTCTTC.

The genes are TRBV6-5 and TRBJ1-3; D remains ambiguous. The CDR3 contains 13 residues. Germline V CDR1 and CDR2: MNHEY, SVGAGI. With 6 bases removed from V and 1 base from J, the gap between germline ends came to 7 bases. For the CDR3, the DNA is TGTGCCAGCAGCCGGACTTCTGGAAACACCATATATTTT. Translation gives CASSRTSGNTIYF.

J is TRBJ1-5 and V is TRBV6-1; maybe TRBD1 (6 bases). Deletions cut 8 bases from V and 6 bases from J, with 20 bases between. Germline V lookup: CDR1 MNHNS, CDR2 SASEGT. There are 15 residues in the CDR3. Here the CDR3 reads CASDKEAGAGQPQHF. CDR3 DNA: TGTGCCAGCGACAAAGAAGCAGGGGCTGGTCAGCCCCAGCATTTT.

The V gene is TRBV7-9, the J gene TRBJ2-1; no clear D. The CDR3 covers 12 residues. Trimming left V 2 bases short and J 6 bases short, with 5 bases between. Germline CDR1 is SEHNR and CDR2 is FQNEAQ (reference sequence). For the CDR3, the DNA is TGTGCCAGCAGCTTAACCAGCAATGAGCAGTTCTTC. It translates to CASSLTSNEQFF.

The rearrangement uses TRBV9 and TRBJ2-1; 10 bases are shared with TRBD2. The CDR3 is 16 residues long. Trimming at V came to 0 bases and at J to 6 bases, leaving 6 bases not matched to a gene. Germline-derived CDR1 and CDR2 are SGDLS and YYNGEE. The CDR3 nucleotides read TGTGCCAGCAGCGTAGCCCCAGCGGGAGGGATCAATGAGCAGTTCTTC. It is translated as CASSVAPAGGINEQFF.

The chain uses TRBV29-1 and TRBJ1-1, with D hard to call. There are 12 residues in the CDR3. Trimming cost V 4 bases and J 1 base, with 7 bases left between them. The germline CDR1 and CDR2 sequences are SQVTM and ANQGSEA. The CDR3 region has the DNA TGCAGCGTTGGGCGGCAGAACACTGAAGCTTTCTTT. It codes for CSVGRQNTEAFF.

The chain is built from TRBV9 and TRBJ2-2; D uncertain. The V and J ends lost 0 bases and 6 bases respectively, with 12 bases between them. CDR1 is SGDLS and CDR2 is YYNGEE in the germline V gene. The length of the CDR3 is 15 residues. In nucleotides, the CDR3 is TGTGCCAGCAGCGTAGTAGCAGACCTTTCCGGGGAGCTGTTTTTT. This translates into CASSVVADLSGELFF.

V gene TRBV10-3 combines with J gene TRBJ1-1; 8 nucleotides align to TRBD1. In germline, CDR1 is ENHRY, CDR2 SYGVKD. Trimming took 10 bases from V and 3 from J; bases not matched to a gene: 7. The CDR3 is made up of 13 amino acids. The CDR3: CATKAGQDTEAFF. The CDR3 DNA follows: TGTGCCACCAAGGCGGGACAGGACACTGAAGCTTTCTTT.

A single count supports this clone. The rearrangement uses TRBV6-1 and TRBJ2-1, with 10 bases matching TRBD1. The CDR3 has 15 residues. The V and J ends lost 5 bases and 5 bases, in that order; junction bases with no gene match: 6. Germline CDR1 reads MNHNS; CDR2 reads SASEGT. DNA of the CDR3: TGTGCCAGCAGTTTGTCCGGGACAGGGGACAATGAGCAGTTCTTC. This encodes CASSLSGTGDNEQFF.

The chain combines TRBV11-3 with TRBJ2-7, with TRBD2 matching 8 bases. The length of the CDR3 is 14 residues. The J segment lost 0 bases and the V segment lost 5 bases, leaving 3 bases of the junction unmatched. From germline, CDR1 is SGHNT and CDR2 YENEEA. In nucleotides, the CDR3 is TGTGCCAGCAGCGTGAGCGGGAGCTCCTACGAGCAGTACGTC. Its translation is CASSVSGSSYEQYV.

CDR3 residues: CASKRDRVGSETQYF. CDR3 DNA: TGTGCCAGCAAGCGAGACAGGGTGGGATCGGAGACCCAGTACTTC. The J gene is TRBJ2-5, the V gene TRBV6-5; 7 nucleotides agree with TRBD1. J gave up 5 bases and V 7 bases, and 13 bases lay outside the gene matches. This CDR3 contains 15 residues. Per germline, CDR1 MNHEY and CDR2 SVGAGI.